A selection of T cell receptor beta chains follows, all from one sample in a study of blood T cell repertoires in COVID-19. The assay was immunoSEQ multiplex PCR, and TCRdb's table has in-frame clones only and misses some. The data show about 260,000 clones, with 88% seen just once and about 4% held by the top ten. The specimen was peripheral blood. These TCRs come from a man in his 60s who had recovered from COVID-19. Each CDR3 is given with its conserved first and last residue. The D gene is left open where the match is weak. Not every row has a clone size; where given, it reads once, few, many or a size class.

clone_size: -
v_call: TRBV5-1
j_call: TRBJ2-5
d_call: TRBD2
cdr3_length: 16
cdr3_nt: TGCGCCAGCAGCTTGCTTGGCGGGGGGCCGTCCGAGACCCAGTACTTC
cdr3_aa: CASSLLGGGPSETQYF

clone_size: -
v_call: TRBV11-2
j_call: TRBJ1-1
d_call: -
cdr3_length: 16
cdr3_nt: TGTGCCAGCACCCATGTCGGGACACTCATGAACACTGAAGCTTTCTTT
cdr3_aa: CASTHVGTLMNTEAFF

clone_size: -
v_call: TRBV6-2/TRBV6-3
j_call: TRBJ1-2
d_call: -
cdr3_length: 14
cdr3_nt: TGTGCCAGCAGCTCTTTCAGGGATAACTATGGCTACACCTTC
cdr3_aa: CASSSFRDNYGYTF

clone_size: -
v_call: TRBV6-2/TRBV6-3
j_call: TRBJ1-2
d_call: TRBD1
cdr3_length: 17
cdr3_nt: TGTGCCAGCAGTCCCCCCGGGCACAGGGGGCCGTACTATGGCTACACCTTC
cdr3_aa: CASSPPGHRGPYYGYTF

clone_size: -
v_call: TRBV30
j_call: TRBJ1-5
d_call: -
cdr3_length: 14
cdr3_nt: TGTGCCTGGGCCCCGGGTCCCGGGGGTCAGCCCCAGCATTTT
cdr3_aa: CAWAPGPGGQPQHF

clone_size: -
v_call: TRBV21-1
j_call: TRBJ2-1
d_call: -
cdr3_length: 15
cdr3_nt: TGTGCCAGCAGCTCCCGGGACAGGGGATACAATGAGCAGTTCTTC
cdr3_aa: CASSSRDRGYNEQFF

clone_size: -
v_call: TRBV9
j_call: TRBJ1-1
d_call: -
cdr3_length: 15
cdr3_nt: TGTGCCAGCAGCGTAGATGAGGGAGGCAGCACTGAAGCTTTCTTT
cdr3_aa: CASSVDEGGSTEAFF

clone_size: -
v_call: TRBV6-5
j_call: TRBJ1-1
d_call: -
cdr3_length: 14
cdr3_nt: TGTGCCAGCAGTTCCAGTGGGGGCTTTACTGAAGCTTTCTTT
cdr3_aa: CASSSSGGFTEAFF

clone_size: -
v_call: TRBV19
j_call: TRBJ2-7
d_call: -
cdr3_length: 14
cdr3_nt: TGTGCCAGTAGCCAACCCGCAGGGTGGGGCGAGCAGTACTTC
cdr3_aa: CASSQPAGWGEQYF

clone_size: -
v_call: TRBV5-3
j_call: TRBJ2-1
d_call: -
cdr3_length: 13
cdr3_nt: TGTGCCAGAAACGCCGAAAGCGACAATGAGCAGTTCTTC
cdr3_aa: CARNAESDNEQFF

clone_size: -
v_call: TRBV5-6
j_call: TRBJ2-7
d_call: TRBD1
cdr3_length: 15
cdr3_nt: TGTGCCAGCAGCGTGTTGGGACAGGAGACCTACGAGCAGTACTTC
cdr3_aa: CASSVLGQETYEQYF

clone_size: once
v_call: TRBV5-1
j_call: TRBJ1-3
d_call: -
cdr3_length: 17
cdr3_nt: TGCGCCAGCAGCGCGGCCGAGCGGCACAACTCTGGAAACACCATATATTTT
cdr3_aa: CASSAAERHNSGNTIYF

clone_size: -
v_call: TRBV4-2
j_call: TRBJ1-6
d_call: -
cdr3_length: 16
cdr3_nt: TGTGCCAGCAGCCGTGGCCGGACAGAGACTAATTCACCCCTCCACTTT
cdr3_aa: CASSRGRTETNSPLHF

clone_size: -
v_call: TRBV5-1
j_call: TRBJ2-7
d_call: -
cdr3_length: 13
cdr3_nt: TGCGCCAGCAGCTTGGGGCAGGGAAACGAGCAGTACTTC
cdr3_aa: CASSLGQGNEQYF

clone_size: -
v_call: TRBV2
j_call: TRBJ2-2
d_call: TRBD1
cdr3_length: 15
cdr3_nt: TGTGCCAGCAGTGAGGGCAGGGGGCAACACGGGGAGCTGTTTTTT
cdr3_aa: CASSEGRGQHGELFF

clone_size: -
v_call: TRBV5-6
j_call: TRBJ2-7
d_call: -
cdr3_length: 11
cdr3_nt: TGTGCCAGCAGCCAGGGGGGTGAGCAGTACTTC
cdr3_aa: CASSQGGEQYF

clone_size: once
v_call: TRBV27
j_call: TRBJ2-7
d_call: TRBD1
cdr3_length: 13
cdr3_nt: TGTGCCAGCAGTCGACAGGGGGCCCCCGAGCAGTACTTC
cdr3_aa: CASSRQGAPEQYF